Following are 32 T cell receptor beta chains from one sample sequenced in a study of T cell responses to AZD1222 COVID-19 vaccine. Sequencing used immunoSEQ multiplex PCR; TCRdb keeps in-frame clones, though not all of them. The table shows approximately 92,000 clones, with roughly nine tenths occurring only once. Sequencing was performed on peripheral blood, taken on day 0 of AZD1222 vaccination. The receptors stem from an adult in good health.

CDR3: CASSMGRDQPQHF. The CDR3 nucleotides read TGTGCCAGCAGCATGGGGAGGGATCAGCCCCAGCATTTT. V is TRBV13 and J is TRBJ1-5; D unresolved. CDR3 length: 13 residues. In germline, CDR1 is PRHDT, CDR2 FYEKMQ (reference sequence). V was clipped by 5 bases and J by 5 bases, with 10 bases between them.

CDR3 DNA: TGTGCCAGCAGCCAAGATTTTACGGGAGGACGCAATGAGCAGTTCTTC. This encodes CASSQDFTGGRNEQFF. V usage is TRBV3-1 (or the pseudogene TRBV3-2) and J usage is TRBJ2-1, with 7 bases that match TRBD2. Trimming at V came to 0 bases and at J to 6 bases, leaving 8 bases not matched to a gene. Germline lookup yields CDR1 LGHDT and CDR2 YNNKEL (reference sequence). CDR3 size: 16 residues.

J is TRBJ1-5 and V is TRBV27; the match to TRBD1 covers 8 bases. The V segment lost 7 bases and the J segment 0 bases; nucleotides outside the gene matches: 11. In germline, CDR1 is MNHEY, CDR2 SMNVEV (reference sequence). The CDR3 is 17 amino acids. The CDR3 loop is CASKRTGRGYSNQPQHF. The CDR3 DNA is TGTGCCAGCAAGCGGACAGGGAGGGGATATAGCAATCAGCCCCAGCATTTT.

Notes on this clone: The sample holds other DNA sequences that translate to the same CDR3. This chain links TRBV5-4 with TRBJ2-1; D gene ambiguous. V lost 0 bases and J 4 bases, leaving 2 bases between the germline ends. The length of the CDR3 is 12 residues. Germline CDR1 is SGHNT and CDR2 is YYREEE (reference sequence). The CDR3 DNA sequence: TGTGCCAGCAGCTTGGAATACAATGAGCAGTTCTTC. It codes for CASSLEYNEQFF.

A note on this clone: A much larger clone lies one base from this, so it may be a read error. CDR3 sequence: CASSLDRNTEAFF. CDR3 sequence (DNA): TGTGCCAGCAGCTTGGACAGGAACACTGAAGCTTTCTTT. V and J are TRBV5-6 and TRBJ1-1; D is unclear. The V end lost 0 bases, the J end lost 1 base, and 4 bases lay between the germline ends. From germline, CDR1 is SGHDT and CDR2 YYEEEE. The CDR3 length is 13 residues.

The V and J genes are TRBV6-2 or TRBV6-3 and TRBJ1-6; a possible D gene is TRBD1 (6 bases). This CDR3 region has 15 residues. The germline V gene has CDR1 MNHEY and CDR2 SVGEGT. V was shortened by 0 bases and J by 5 bases, with 8 bases between the two germline ends. CDR3 residues: CASSYSRTDNSPLHF. Here the CDR3 DNA reads TGTGCCAGCAGTTACTCCCGGACAGATAATTCACCCCTCCACTTT.

The chain is built from TRBV7-3 and TRBJ2-7; 7 bases map to TRBD1. CDR1 is SGHTA, CDR2 FQGTGA, per germline. Trimming cost V 3 bases and J 2 bases; bases outside gene matches: 16. The CDR3 has 18 amino acids. For the CDR3, the DNA is TGTGCCAGCAGCTTGCGGGCCCGAGACAGGGCCCCCCCCTACGAGCAGTACGTC. Amino acids: CASSLRARDRAPPYEQYV.

This clone was counted a few times. The rearrangement links TRBV5-5 to TRBJ2-3, with 11 nucleotides matching TRBD2. The CDR3 spans 16 residues. V lost 4 bases and J lost 2; bases outside the gene matches: 6. Germline V lookup: CDR1 SGHKS, CDR2 YYEKEE (reference sequence). CDR3 loop: CASSPGLADITDTQYF. Written as DNA, the CDR3 is TGTGCCAGCAGCCCGGGACTAGCGGATATCACAGATACGCAGTATTTT.

V usage is TRBV6-5 and J usage is TRBJ2-3; D gene uncertain. V lost 6 bases and J 0 bases, leaving 10 bases between the germline ends. The CDR3 covers 14 residues. The germline gives CDR1 MNHEY, CDR2 SVGAGI. DNA of the CDR3: TGTGCCAGCAGGGTGACCCTTAGCACAGATACGCAGTATTTT. It is translated as CASRVTLSTDTQYF.

V usage is TRBV7-2 and J usage is TRBJ1-1; tentatively, D is TRBD1 (5 bases). CDR3 length: 17 amino acids. From germline, CDR1 is SGHTA and CDR2 FQGNSA. Trimming stripped 6 bases from V and 3 bases from J, with 23 bases between. In nucleotides, the CDR3 is TGTGCCAGCAGGCGTAGGGGAGTCCCTTTAACGGACACTGAAGCTTTCTTT. It translates to CASRRRGVPLTDTEAFF. Combining the CDR3 with reference TRBV7-2 and TRBJ1-1 gives the whole variable domain GAGVSQSPSNKVTEKGKDVELRCDPISGHTALYWYRQSLGQGLEFLIYFQGNSAPDKSGLPSDRFSAERTGGSVSTLTIQRTQQEDSAVYLCASRRRGVPLTDTEAFFGQGTRLTVV.

This sequence joins TRBV10-3 and TRBJ1-6, with 9 nucleotides matching TRBD1. Germline CDR1 reads ENHRY; CDR2 reads SYGVKD. The V segment lost 6 bases and the J segment 7 bases; nucleotides outside the gene matches: 4. The CDR3 is 14 residues long. CDR3 residues: CAIRDRGGNSPLHF. CDR3 DNA: TGTGCCATCAGGGACAGGGGAGGCAATTCACCCCTCCACTTT.

The gene calls are TRBV18 and TRBJ1-3, with TRBD1 matching over 8 bases. The CDR3 is 15 residues long. Germline trimming cut 0 bases from V and 2 bases from J; bases unmatched to any gene: 0. CDR1 is KGHSH and CDR2 is LQKENI in the germline V gene. CDR3 amino acids: CASSPPTGAGNTIYF. The DNA of the CDR3 is TGTGCCAGCTCACCACCGACAGGGGCTGGAAACACCATATATTTT.

The chain has TRBV7-2 and TRBJ1-1; D is unresolved. This CDR3 region has 14 residues. Trimming removed 5 bases at V and 0 bases at J, with 10 bases between. Germline assignment: CDR1 SGHTA and CDR2 FQGNSA. CDR3 DNA sequence: TGTGCCAGCAGCCGGACGATGATGAACACTGAAGCTTTCTTT. Protein sequence: CASSRTMMNTEAFF. The complete variable domain, with remaining parts taken from reference TRBV7-2 and TRBJ1-1, reads GAGVSQSPSNKVTEKGKDVELRCDPISGHTALYWYRQSLGQGLEFLIYFQGNSAPDKSGLPSDRFSAERTGGSVSTLTIQRTQQEDSAVYLCASSRTMMNTEAFFGQGTRLTVV.

The chain joins TRBV9 to TRBJ2-5; 9 positions match TRBD2. The germline CDR1 and CDR2 sequences are SGDLS and YYNGEE. V shed 0 bases, J shed 7 bases, and the junction held 7 bases outside the gene matches. The CDR3 has 15 amino acids. CDR3 loop: CASSVESSGVGTQYF. The CDR3 nucleotides read TGTGCCAGCAGCGTAGAATCTAGCGGGGTAGGGACCCAGTACTTC.

The J gene is TRBJ2-3, the V gene TRBV9; D remains ambiguous. Trimming took off 4 bases at V and 4 bases at J, with 19 bases between the two ends. Looked up from germline, CDR1 is SGDLS and CDR2 is YYNGEE. CDR3 length: 16 amino acids. The chain's CDR3 is CASSPLGSRSSDTQYF. In DNA form, the CDR3 reads TGTGCCAGCAGCCCCCTGGGTAGCAGGTCGTCAGATACGCAGTATTTT.

The V call is TRBV9, the J call TRBJ1-2, with TRBD1 matching over 8 bases. CDR1 SGDLS and CDR2 YYNGEE come from the germline V gene. The CDR3 totals 15 residues. Trimming removed 1 base from V and 7 bases from J; junction bases left unmatched: 9. In nucleotides, the CDR3 is TGTGCCAGCAGCGTACTTGGACAGGGTGAAGGTGGCTACACCTTC. Amino acid sequence: CASSVLGQGEGGYTF.

Turning to this clone: A much bigger clone sits one base away, suggesting this may be a read error. The rearrangement uses TRBV24-1 and TRBJ1-1; D perhaps matches TRBD1 (5 bases). V dropped 6 bases and J dropped 11 bases, with 15 bases sitting between them. The germline V gene has CDR1 KGHDR and CDR2 SFDVKD. The CDR3 is made up of 12 amino acids. The CDR3 region is CATSNGGFKAFF. DNA for the CDR3: TGTGCCACCAGTAATGGGGGGTTTAAGGCTTTCTTT.

The rearrangement joins TRBV4-1 to TRBJ2-7; D assignment may be TRBD1 or TRBD2 (5 bases each). The V gene's germline CDR1 is MGHRA and CDR2 YSYEKL. This CDR3 is 11 amino acids long. Deletions cut 3 bases from V and 7 bases from J, with 7 bases between. The CDR3 protein is CASSQGREQYF. The CDR3, as DNA: TGCGCCAGCAGCCAGGGACGGGAGCAGTACTTC.

V usage is TRBV15 and J usage is TRBJ2-1; 13 bases line up with TRBD2. The ends lost 3 bases at V and 1 base at J; junction bases unmatched: 9. The CDR3 extends over 19 amino acids. Germline CDR1 is LNHNV and CDR2 is YYDKDF (reference sequence). Here the CDR3 reads CATSSFRGLAGFSYNEQFF. For the CDR3, the DNA is TGTGCCACCAGCAGCTTCCGGGGACTAGCGGGATTTTCCTACAATGAGCAGTTCTTC.

The V gene is TRBV7-8, the J gene TRBJ2-7, with TRBD2 identical over 12 bases. CDR3 length: 20 residues. Germline V gives CDR1 SGHVS, CDR2 FQNEAQ. Trimming cost V 0 bases and J 0 bases; bases outside gene matches: 12. The CDR3 DNA follows: TGTGCCAGCAGCTTAGCGCAAGGGTGGCTAGCGGGAGGGAGCTCCTACGAGCAGTACGTC. Encoded protein: CASSLAQGWLAGGSSYEQYV.

V usage is TRBV4-3 and J usage is TRBJ1-5; no definite D call. The CDR3 loop spans 14 amino acids. Germline CDR1 is LGHNA and CDR2 is YSLEER. V shed 0 bases and J shed 4 bases, with 7 bases lying between them. This CDR3 reads CASSQDLGNQPQHF. The DNA for the CDR3 is TGCGCCAGCAGCCAAGATTTGGGAAATCAGCCCCAGCATTTT.

The chain recombines TRBV30 with TRBJ1-3; perhaps TRBD1 as D (5 bases). This CDR3 has 15 amino acids. The V gene's germline CDR1 is GTSNPN and CDR2 SVGIG (reference sequence). V lost 5 bases and J 2 bases, leaving 16 bases between the germline ends. The chain's CDR3 is CAWGKSGSAGNTIYF. The CDR3 DNA sequence: TGTGCCTGGGGGAAGTCAGGGTCGGCTGGAAACACCATATATTTT.

The V gene is TRBV4-1, the J gene TRBJ2-2; D might be TRBD2 (7 bases). This CDR3 has 17 residues. V shed 2 bases and J shed 3 bases, with 16 bases lying between them. Germline CDR1 MGHRA, CDR2 YSYEKL. For the CDR3, the DNA is TGCGCCAGCAGCCAACGGGACCGCGGGGGCTACACCGGGGAGCTGTTTTTT. Protein: CASSQRDRGGYTGELFF.

As regards this clone: Mismatch with germline at one junction end may stem from a read error. V gene TRBV5-1 combines with J gene TRBJ1-1; D gene ambiguous. Germline V lookup: CDR1 SGHRS, CDR2 YFSETQ. The CDR3 sequence is 15 residues long. CDR3: CASSEGRIKNTEAFF. The CDR3 DNA follows: TGTGCCAGCAGCGAAGGACGGATTAAGAACACTGAAGCTTTCTTT.

The chain employs TRBV6-5 and TRBJ1-6; D is ambiguous. Trimming pared 8 bases from V and 3 bases from J, leaving 8 bases between. The germline V gene encodes CDR1 MNHEY and CDR2 SVGAGI. The CDR3 runs to 13 residues. In DNA, the CDR3 is TGTGCCAGCCGGGTCGGCTATAATTCACCCCTCCACTTT. This encodes CASRVGYNSPLHF.

The rearrangement links TRBV6-5 to TRBJ2-1; TRBD1 might be the D (5 bases). The CDR3 length is 15 residues. The germline gives CDR1 MNHEY, CDR2 SVGAGI. Trimming cost V 4 bases and J 0 bases, with 10 bases left between them. The CDR3 region is CASSLQESSYNEQFF. The CDR3 DNA is TGTGCCAGCAGTTTACAGGAGAGCTCCTACAATGAGCAGTTCTTC.

The chain links TRBV6-5 to TRBJ1-1; D uncertain. V was trimmed by 7 bases and J by 4 bases, leaving 16 bases between them. Germline CDR1 reads MNHEY; CDR2 reads SVGAGI. The CDR3 is 14 residues long. CDR3 protein: CASTRGRWSTEAFF. The CDR3 coding sequence is TGTGCCAGCACTCGAGGCAGGTGGTCCACTGAAGCTTTCTTT.

The V and J genes are TRBV10-3 and TRBJ2-3; unclear D gene. The germline V gene encodes CDR1 ENHRY and CDR2 SYGVKD. V was pared by 11 bases and J by 0 bases, with 15 bases between. The CDR3 totals 14 residues. CDR3 region: CASSVSPSTDTQYF. CDR3 bases: TGTGCCTCCTCCGTGAGCCCTAGCACAGATACGCAGTATTTT.

J is TRBJ2-3 and V is TRBV19; 11 nucleotides line up with TRBD2. There are 16 residues in the CDR3. The germline gives CDR1 LNHDA, CDR2 SQIVND (reference sequence). The V and J ends lost 5 bases and 1 base, in that order; junction bases with no gene match: 5. Here the CDR3 DNA reads TGTGCCAGTAGTTTCGGGACTAGCGGACGCACAGATACGCAGTATTTT. Translated: CASSFGTSGRTDTQYF.

This chain connects TRBV4-3 to TRBJ1-5; D call uncertain. This CDR3 region has 14 residues. The V end lost 0 bases, the J end lost 1 base, and 4 bases lay between the germline ends. Germline V gene sequence: CDR1 LGHNA, CDR2 YSLEER. The CDR3 loop is CASSQDRSNQPQHF. The CDR3 nucleotides are TGCGCCAGCAGCCAAGACAGGAGCAATCAGCCCCAGCATTTT.

V and J are TRBV9 and TRBJ2-5; D is tentatively TRBD1 or TRBD2 (6 bases each). The ends were cut back, 2 bases at V and 2 bases at J, with 13 bases in the middle. The CDR3 is 15 amino acids. Germline values: CDR1 SGDLS, CDR2 YYNGEE. CDR3 in amino acids: CASSVSWGAQETQYF. The CDR3 DNA reads as TGTGCCAGCAGCGTCTCCTGGGGGGCACAAGAGACCCAGTACTTC.

The sample holds one count of this clone. V usage is TRBV6-5 and J usage is TRBJ1-3; D is unresolved. The length of the CDR3 is 13 residues. The germline V and J ends were trimmed by 2 bases and 0 bases, with 2 bases remaining between them. Germline CDR1 reads MNHEY; CDR2 reads SVGAGI. CDR3 nucleotides: TGTGCCAGCAGTTACCCCTCTGGAAACACCATATATTTT. It translates to CASSYPSGNTIYF.